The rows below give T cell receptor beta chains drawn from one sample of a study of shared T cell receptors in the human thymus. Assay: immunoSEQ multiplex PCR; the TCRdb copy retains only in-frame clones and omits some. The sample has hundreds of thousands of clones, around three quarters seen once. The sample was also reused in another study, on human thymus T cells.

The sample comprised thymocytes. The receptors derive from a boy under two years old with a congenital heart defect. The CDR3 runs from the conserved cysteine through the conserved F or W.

CASSTQGNEQFF TRBV23-1
CASSPGREITGELFF TRBV11-1
CASSLDAGGGSSSYEQFF TRBV5-1
CASSKEASGRYSYNEQFF TRBV21-1
CASRTGTGGLYEQYF TRBV5-1
CASSLPGQENTEAFF TRBV27
CASSLKARGSNQPQHF TRBV7-8
CASSIDRRTNNQPQHF TRBV19
CASSAAASRPQETQYF TRBV6-1
CASTSAGKWSGYTF TRBV5-4
CASSLVSPTSGLTGELFF TRBV11-3
CASSSWGEGLACEQYF TRBV5-4
CASSIDRDRAPYEQYF TRBV5-4
CASSYQREKGVRRVYNEQFF TRBV11-3
CASSLGGTEDGYTF TRBV11-2
CARSPDRPASTDTQYF TRBV5-3
CASSQDPGEADTQYF TRBV4-3
CASSTGQPGELFF TRBV7-9
CASSLPVAGLRPYNEQFF TRBV28
CASSPEGLAPQGTQYF TRBV9
CASSLAGTSDEQYF TRBV27
CASTARRGYEQYF TRBV10-2
CATSRRTTGDTQYF TRBV15
CASSNSLAGGQNIQYF TRBV11-1
CASSPPGGELFF TRBV19
CASSLKGGFPQETQYF TRBV7-6
CASSVSYRGRTSYEQYF TRBV2
CASSLDPSGSRPYEQYF TRBV11-3
CASSLRGTNEKLFF TRBV7-2
CASSQDISGGGTGELFF TRBV4-3
CASSPLLGGGHEQYF TRBV4-2
CASSLGPGLNTEAFF TRBV11-3
CASSFGEYQETQYF TRBV28
CASSFGTSGRGYEQYF TRBV19
CASSQDIPEQDYEQYF TRBV4-3
CASSLAKEWEETQYF TRBV7-2
CASRLVPPREAEEDEQFF TRBV11-2
CASSYRDRVEQYF TRBV5-4
CASSLPAGQGMAEAFF TRBV13
CASSGDSSYSNQPQHF TRBV2
CASSWTGGDTEAFF TRBV5-7
CASSSLPSGSYNEQFF TRBV27
CTSSHIIAPDTAPATNEKLFF TRBV1
CASTTPGETEAFF TRBV11-3
CTSSHSGTGVDEQYF TRBV4-3
CASSSQVSGNTIYF TRBV19
CASSGLAPTYEQYF TRBV4-1
CSAANGQPQHF TRBV20-1
CASSRWTGGLDTGELFF TRBV7-7
CASSQEQGVAKNIQYF TRBV14
CASRLQRGTDTQYF TRBV7-9
CASSLVLAGGADTQYF TRBV7-2
CASSITTVSNEQFF TRBV19
CASSETGNEQFF TRBV11-2
CASSPGDTHQETQYF TRBV28
CASSDFSRTGKYEQYF TRBV6-4